This T cell receptor beta chain was captured in a study of T cells in Graves' hyperthyroidism and ophthalmopathy. Whole-study findings and limits: Before onset, by a median of approximately 6.8 months, the model predicted ophthalmopathy.

The germline CDR1 and CDR2 sequences are SGHNT and YYREEE (reference sequence). The CDR3 is made up of 15 amino acids. V lost 0 bases and J 5 bases, leaving 15 bases between the germline ends. Amplification of TCR beta CDR3 regions was performed using RNA transcripts as template. The HTBI set primed first-round TCR CDR3 RT-PCR. TCRdb reprocessed the multiplex PCR reads with MiXCR, giving one entry per CDR3 protein. The sample lists tens of thousands of distinct CDR3 sequences; roughly half were seen once. Newly diagnosed hyperthyroidism patients aged 18 to 65 years had disease lasting under 2 months. A patient was excluded if there was uncontrolled infection, other autoimmune disease, pregnancy or lactation. This clonotype was counted ten times or more. Its cognate antigen is unknown.

This receptor was identified in a man aged 18-30 years with Graves' hyperthyroidism. V usage is TRBV5-4 and J usage is TRBJ2-7; D may be TRBD2 (6 bases). Input material: peripheral blood or thyroid tissue (not recorded which). The CDR3 reads CASSLVGSTGDEQYF. The CDR3 DNA reads TGTGCCAGCAGCTTGGTCGGCTCAACGGGGGACGAGCAGTACTTC.